This T cell receptor (beta chain) was obtained from a study of cytomegalovirus exposure and HLA in healthy donors. Study results and caveats: Altogether, some 170 TCR beta chains were recorded as cytomegalovirus-associated. TCR association rates varied by HLA locus in a later analysis, with DRB1 highest and HLA-C lowest. Later analysis revealed greater clonal expansion in HLA-associated TCR beta chains than in equally common others.

The PCR made use of 60 Vbeta and 13 Jbeta primers. Sequenced by immunoSEQ multiplex PCR; TCRdb stores in-frame clones only, minus some. The sample holds tens of thousands of clones, more than 65% seen once. This clone was detected a few times. What it recognizes is unknown. The CDR3 totals 16 residues. The germline gives CDR1 SGHRS, CDR2 YFSETQ. V lost 2 bases and J lost 5; bases outside the gene matches: 12. Sequenced sample: PBMCs. The sequence was obtained from a man aged 55 to 70 in good health and CMV-seronegative. The rearrangement links TRBV5-1 to TRBJ2-7, with TRBD1 matching 8 bases. CDR3 sequence (DNA): TGCGCCAGCAGCTTCAATTACGACAGGGGAGCCCACGAGCAGTACTTC. It codes for CASSFNYDRGAHEQYF.